This T cell receptor (beta chain) is from a study of shared T cell receptors in the human thymus. This clone was recorded only once. Assay used: immunoSEQ multiplex PCR; TCRdb lists only in-frame clones, some missing. The sample lists 720,000 or so clones; approximately 83% were seen once. The CDR3 sequence is 13 residues long. The germline V gene has CDR1 SGHRS and CDR2 YFSETQ. The ends were cut back, 6 bases at V and 8 bases at J, with 17 bases in the middle. The sample was also linked to a second study, of human thymus T cells.

The origin of this receptor is a girl under two years old with a congenital heart defect. The gene calls are TRBV5-1 and TRBJ1-2; D is perhaps TRBD1 (5 bases). Sequencing input: thymocytes. CDR3 residues: CASTLRGVGGYTF. In DNA form, the CDR3 reads TGCGCCAGCACCCTTCGGGGGGTCGGCGGCTACACCTTC.